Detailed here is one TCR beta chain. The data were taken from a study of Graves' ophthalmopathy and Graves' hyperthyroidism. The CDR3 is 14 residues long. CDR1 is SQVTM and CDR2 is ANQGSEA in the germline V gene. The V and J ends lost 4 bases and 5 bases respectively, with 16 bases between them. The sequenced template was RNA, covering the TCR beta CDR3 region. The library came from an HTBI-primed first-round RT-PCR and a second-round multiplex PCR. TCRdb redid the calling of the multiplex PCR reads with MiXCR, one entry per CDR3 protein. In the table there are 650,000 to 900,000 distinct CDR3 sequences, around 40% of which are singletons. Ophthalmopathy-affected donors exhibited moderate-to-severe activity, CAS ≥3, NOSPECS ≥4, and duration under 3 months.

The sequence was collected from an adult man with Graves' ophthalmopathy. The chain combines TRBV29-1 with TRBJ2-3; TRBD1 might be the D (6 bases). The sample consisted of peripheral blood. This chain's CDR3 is CSVGTVGAGDTQYF. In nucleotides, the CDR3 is TGCAGCGTTGGTACGGTGGGGGCGGGAGATACGCAGTATTTT.